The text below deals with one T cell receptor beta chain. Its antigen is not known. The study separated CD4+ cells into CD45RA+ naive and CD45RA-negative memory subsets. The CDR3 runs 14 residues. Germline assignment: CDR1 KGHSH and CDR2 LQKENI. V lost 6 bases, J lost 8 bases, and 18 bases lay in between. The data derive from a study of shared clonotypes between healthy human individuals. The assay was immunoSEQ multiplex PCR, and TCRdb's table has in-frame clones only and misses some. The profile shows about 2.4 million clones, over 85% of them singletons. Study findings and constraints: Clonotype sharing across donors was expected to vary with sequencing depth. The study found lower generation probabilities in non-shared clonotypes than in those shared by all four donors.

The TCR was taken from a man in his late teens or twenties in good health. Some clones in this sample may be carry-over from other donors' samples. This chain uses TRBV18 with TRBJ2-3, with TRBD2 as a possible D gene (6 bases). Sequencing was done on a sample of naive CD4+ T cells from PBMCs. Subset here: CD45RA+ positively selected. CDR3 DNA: TGTGCCAGCTCCCTTTTGGCAGCGGAGGGTACGCAGTATTTT. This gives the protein CASSLLAAEGTQYF.